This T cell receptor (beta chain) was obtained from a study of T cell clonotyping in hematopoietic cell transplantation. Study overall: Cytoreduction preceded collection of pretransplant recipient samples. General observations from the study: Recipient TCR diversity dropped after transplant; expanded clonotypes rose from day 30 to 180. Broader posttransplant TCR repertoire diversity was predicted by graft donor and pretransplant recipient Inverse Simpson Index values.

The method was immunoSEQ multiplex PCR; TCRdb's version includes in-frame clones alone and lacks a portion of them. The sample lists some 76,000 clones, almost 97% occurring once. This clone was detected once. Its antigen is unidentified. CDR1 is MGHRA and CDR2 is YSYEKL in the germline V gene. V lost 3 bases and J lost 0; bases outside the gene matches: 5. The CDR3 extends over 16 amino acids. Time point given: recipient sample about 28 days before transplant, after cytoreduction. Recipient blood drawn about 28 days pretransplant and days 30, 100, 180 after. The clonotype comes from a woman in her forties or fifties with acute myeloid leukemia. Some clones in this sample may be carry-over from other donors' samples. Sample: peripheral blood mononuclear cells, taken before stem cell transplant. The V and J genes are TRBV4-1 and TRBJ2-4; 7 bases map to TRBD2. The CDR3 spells CASSHPSGLAKNIQYF. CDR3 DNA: TGCGCCAGCAGCCACCCTAGCGGCTTAGCCAAAAACATTCAGTACTTC.